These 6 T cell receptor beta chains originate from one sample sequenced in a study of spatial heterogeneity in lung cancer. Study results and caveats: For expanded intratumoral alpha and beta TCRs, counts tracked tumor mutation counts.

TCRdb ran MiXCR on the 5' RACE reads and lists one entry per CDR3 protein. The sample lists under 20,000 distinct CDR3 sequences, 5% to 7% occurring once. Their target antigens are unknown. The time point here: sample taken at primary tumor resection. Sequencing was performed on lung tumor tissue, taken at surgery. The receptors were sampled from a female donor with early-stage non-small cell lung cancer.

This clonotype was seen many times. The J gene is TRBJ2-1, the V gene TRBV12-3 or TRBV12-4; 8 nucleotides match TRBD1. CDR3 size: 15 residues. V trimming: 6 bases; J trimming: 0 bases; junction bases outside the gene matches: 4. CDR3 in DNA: TGTGCCAGCAGGAAAGACAGGGGCTCCTACAATGAGCAGTTCTTC. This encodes CASRKDRGSYNEQFF.

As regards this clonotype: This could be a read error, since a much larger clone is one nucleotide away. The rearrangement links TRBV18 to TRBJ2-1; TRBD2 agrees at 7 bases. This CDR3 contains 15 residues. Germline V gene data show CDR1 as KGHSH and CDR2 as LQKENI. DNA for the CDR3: TGTGCCAGCTCACCCCTCCCTAGCGGAAACAATGAGCATTTCTTC. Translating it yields CASSPLPSGNNEHFF.

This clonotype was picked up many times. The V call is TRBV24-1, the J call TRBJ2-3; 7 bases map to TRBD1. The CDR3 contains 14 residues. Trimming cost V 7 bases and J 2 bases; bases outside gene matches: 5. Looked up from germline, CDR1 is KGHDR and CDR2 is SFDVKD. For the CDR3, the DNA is TGTGCCACCAGCCCGGGACAGCCCACAGATACGCAGTATTTT. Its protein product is CATSPGQPTDTQYF.

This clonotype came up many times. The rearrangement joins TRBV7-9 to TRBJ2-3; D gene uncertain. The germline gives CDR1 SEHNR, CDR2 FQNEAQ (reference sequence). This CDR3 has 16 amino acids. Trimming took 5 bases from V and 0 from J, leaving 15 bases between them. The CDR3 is CASSRSTSTSTDTQYF. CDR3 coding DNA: TGTGCCAGCAGCCGATCTACCTCGACTAGCACAGATACGCAGTATTTT.

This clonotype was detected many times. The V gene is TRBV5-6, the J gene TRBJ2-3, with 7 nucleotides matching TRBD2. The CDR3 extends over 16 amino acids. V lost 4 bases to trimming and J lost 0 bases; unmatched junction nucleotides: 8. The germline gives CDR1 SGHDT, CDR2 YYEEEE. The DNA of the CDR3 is TGTGCCAGCAGCCAACCGGGACTACCAAGCACAGATACGCAGTATTTT. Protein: CASSQPGLPSTDTQYF.

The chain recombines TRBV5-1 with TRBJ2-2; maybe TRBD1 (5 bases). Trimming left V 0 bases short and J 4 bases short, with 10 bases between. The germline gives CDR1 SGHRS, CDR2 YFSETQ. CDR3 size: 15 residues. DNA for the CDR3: TGCGCCAGCAGCTTGGCCAGGGCGAGCACCGGGGAGCTGTTTTTT. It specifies CASSLARASTGELFF.